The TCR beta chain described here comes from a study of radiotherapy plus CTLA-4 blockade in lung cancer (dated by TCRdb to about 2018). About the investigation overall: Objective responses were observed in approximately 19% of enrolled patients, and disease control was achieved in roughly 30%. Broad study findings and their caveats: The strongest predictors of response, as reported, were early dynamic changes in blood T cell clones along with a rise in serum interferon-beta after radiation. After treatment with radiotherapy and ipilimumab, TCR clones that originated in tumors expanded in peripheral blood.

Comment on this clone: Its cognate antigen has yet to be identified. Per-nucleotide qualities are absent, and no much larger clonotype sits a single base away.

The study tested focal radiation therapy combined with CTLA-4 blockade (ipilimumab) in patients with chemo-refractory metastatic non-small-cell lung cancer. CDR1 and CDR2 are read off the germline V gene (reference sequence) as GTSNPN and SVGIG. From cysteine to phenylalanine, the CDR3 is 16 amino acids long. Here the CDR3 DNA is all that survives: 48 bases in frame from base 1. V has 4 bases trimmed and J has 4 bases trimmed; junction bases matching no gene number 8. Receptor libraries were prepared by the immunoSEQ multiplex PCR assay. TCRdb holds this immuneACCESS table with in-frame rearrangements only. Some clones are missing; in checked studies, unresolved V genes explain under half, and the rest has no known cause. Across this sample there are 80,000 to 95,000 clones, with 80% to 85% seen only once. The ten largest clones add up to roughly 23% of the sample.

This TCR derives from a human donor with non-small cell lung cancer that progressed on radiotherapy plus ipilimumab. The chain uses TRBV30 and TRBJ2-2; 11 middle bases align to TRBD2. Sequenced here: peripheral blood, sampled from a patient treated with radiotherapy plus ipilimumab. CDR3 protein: CAWMPVGLAATGELFF. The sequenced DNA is TGTGCCTGGATGCCAGTGGGACTAGCGGCCACCGGGGAGCTGTTTTTT.